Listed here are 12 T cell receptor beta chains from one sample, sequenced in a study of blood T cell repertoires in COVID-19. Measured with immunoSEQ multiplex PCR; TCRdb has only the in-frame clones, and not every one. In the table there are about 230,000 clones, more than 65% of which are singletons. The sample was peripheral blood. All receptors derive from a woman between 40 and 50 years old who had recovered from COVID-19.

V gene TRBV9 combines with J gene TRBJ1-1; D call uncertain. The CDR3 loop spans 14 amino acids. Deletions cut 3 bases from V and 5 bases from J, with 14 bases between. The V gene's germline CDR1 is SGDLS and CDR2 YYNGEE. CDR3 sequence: CASSGGGWGTEAFF. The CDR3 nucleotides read TGTGCCAGCAGCGGGGGAGGGTGGGGAACTGAAGCTTTCTTT.

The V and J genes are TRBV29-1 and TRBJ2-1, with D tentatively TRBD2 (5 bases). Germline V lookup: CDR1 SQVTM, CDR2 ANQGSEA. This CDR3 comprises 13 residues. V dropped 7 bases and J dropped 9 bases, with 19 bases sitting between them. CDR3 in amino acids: CSATRTFGSEQFF. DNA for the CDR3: TGCAGCGCCACGCGGACTTTTGGGAGTGAGCAGTTCTTC.

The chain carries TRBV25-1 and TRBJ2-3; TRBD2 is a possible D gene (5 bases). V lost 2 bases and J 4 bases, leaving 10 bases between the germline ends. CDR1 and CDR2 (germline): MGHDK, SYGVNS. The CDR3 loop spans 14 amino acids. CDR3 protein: CASSERVSADTQYF. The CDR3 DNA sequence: TGTGCCAGCAGTGAAAGGGTTAGCGCAGATACGCAGTATTTT.

CDR3 coding DNA: TGTGCCAGCAGTGAAGAACAGATAGGCAATCAGCCCCAGCATTTT. This encodes CASSEEQIGNQPQHF. The rearrangement joins TRBV2 to TRBJ1-5, with unresolved D. The CDR3 consists of 15 residues. V was cut by 1 base and J by 2 bases, with 9 bases left in between. The germline V gene encodes CDR1 SNHLY and CDR2 FYNNEI. The full variable domain, rest sourced from reference TRBV2 and TRBJ1-5, is EPEVTQTPSHQVTQMGQEVILRCVPISNHLYFYWYRQILGQKVEFLVSFYNNEISEKSEIFDDQFSVERPDGSNFTLKIRSTKLEDSAMYFCASSEEQIGNQPQHFGDGTRLSIL.

Written as DNA, the CDR3 is TGCGCCAGCAGTAGAGACATGGGAGAGACCCAGTACTTC. Its translation is CASSRDMGETQYF. The V gene is TRBV10-1, the J gene TRBJ2-5; D not resolved. Germline V CDR1 and CDR2: WNHNN, SYGVQD (reference sequence). This CDR3 contains 13 residues. V lost 5 bases and J lost 4, with 11 bases in between.

The CDR3 DNA follows: TGTGCCAGCGGTGGTCAGTCTAGCGGGGCCACAGATACGCAGTATTTT. Its protein is CASGGQSSGATDTQYF. The chain links TRBV25-1 to TRBJ2-3; 9 bases fit TRBD2. V shed 8 bases and J 2 bases; nucleotides not matched to a gene: 11. Germline-derived CDR1 and CDR2 are MGHDK and SYGVNS. The CDR3 consists of 16 residues.

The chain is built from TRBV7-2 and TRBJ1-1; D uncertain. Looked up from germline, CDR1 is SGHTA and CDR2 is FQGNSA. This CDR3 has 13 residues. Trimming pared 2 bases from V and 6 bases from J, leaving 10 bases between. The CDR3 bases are TGTGCCAGCAGCTTATCCCAGGAATCTGAAGCTTTCTTT. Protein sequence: CASSLSQESEAFF.

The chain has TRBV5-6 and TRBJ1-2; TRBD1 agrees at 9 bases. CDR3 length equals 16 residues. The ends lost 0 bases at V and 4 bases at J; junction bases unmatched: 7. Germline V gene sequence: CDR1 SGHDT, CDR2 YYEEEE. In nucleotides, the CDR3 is TGTGCCAGCAGCTTGGACAGGGGGCAGTGGGGCTATGGCTACACCTTC. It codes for CASSLDRGQWGYGYTF.

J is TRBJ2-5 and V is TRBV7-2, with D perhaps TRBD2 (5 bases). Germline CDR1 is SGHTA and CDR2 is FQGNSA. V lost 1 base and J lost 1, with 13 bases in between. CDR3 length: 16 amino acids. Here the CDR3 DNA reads TGTGCCAGCAGCTTAGATGTCGCAGGAGGCCAAGAGACCCAGTACTTC. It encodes CASSLDVAGGQETQYF.

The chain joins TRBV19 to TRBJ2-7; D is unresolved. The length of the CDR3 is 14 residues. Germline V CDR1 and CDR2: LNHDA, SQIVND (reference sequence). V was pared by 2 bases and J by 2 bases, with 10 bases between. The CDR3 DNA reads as TGTGCCAGTAGTATACGATATGCGACCTACGAGCAGTACTTC. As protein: CASSIRYATYEQYF.

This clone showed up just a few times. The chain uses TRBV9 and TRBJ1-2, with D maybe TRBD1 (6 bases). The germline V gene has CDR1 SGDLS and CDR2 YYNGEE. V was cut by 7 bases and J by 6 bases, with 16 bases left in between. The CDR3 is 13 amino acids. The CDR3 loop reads CASYRDGRNGYTF. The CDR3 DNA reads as TGTGCCAGCTACAGGGACGGGAGGAATGGCTACACCTTC.

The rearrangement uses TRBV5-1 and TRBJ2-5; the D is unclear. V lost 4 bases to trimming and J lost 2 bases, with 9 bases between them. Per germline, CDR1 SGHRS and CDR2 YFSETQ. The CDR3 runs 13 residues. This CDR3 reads CASSQLRQETQYF. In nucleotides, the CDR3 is TGCGCCAGCAGCCAACTTAGACAAGAGACCCAGTACTTC.